Listed below are T cell receptor beta chains from one sample, sequenced in a study of tumor and adjacent non-tumor tissue in lung cancer. TCRdb itself ran the multiplex PCR reads through MiXCR, one entry per CDR3 protein. This sample has about 50,000 distinct CDR3 sequences; about 79% occur once, and the top ten carry around a quarter. The sample comprised distant non-tumor lung tissue. These receptors came from a woman aged 60-75 years with non-small cell lung cancer. The CDR3 runs from the conserved cysteine through the conserved F or W. Expanded clones get a size class; other rows say once, few or many, or leave the size out.

NA | TRBJ2-1 | 12 | TRBV29-1 | CSDGHRAGKQLF
NA | TRBJ1-1 | 15 | TRBV12-3/TRBV12-4 | CASRLSRTEVAEAFF
NA | TRBJ1-5 | 13 | TRBV19 | CASSIDLGQPQHF
NA | TRBJ1-3 | 16 | TRBV4-3 | CASSQDQGATGNTIYF
NA | TRBJ1-4 | 15 | TRBV6-6 | CISSPYTGANEKLFF
NA | TRBJ2-7 | 13 | TRBV28 | CANSSGTGIHQYF
once | TRBJ2-2 | 17 | TRBV11-2 | CGSSSPQGGRNTGELFF
NA | TRBJ1-1 | 15 | TRBV6-5 | CACRDDRVRITEAFF
NA | TRBJ2-5 | 12 | TRBV29-1 | CCVVQGGVTQYF
NA | TRBJ1-1 | 13 | TRBV11-3 | CVSSVRNRPEAFF
few | TRBJ2-5 | 15 | TRBV11-2 | CANRAGVAGGETQYF
NA | TRBJ2-3 | 17 | TRBV11-2 | CASSLSVARGGTDTQYF
NA | TRBJ1-5 | 15 | TRBV5-8 | CVNSPDGSSNQPRHF
NA | TRBJ2-3 | 12 | TRBV4-1 | CARSQDGGTQYF
NA | TRBJ2-2 | 17 | TRBV6-2/TRBV6-3 | CASRYTQQRADTEELFF
NA | TRBJ2-3 | 16 | TRBV6-2/TRBV6-3 | CASTAVHLAGEDMRYF
few | TRBJ2-1 | 13 | TRBV11-3 | CVGSLVGQGDAFF
many | TRBJ2-5 | 16 | TRBV20-1 | CSARARFGLADETQYF
NA | TRBJ2-3 | 18 | TRBV28 | CASSRRGSATGSTDTQYF
NA | TRBJ2-1 | 17 | TRBV11-1 | CASSRDFAAGSYNGQFF
NA | TRBJ1-6 | 15 | TRBV11-3 | CASSLEDRNNSPLHF
NA | TRBJ1-4 | 14 | TRBV4-3 | CPSNPGQGIKKLFF
once | TRBJ1-5 | 15 | TRBV11-2 | CTCSFGNRGNQPQHF
NA | TRBJ2-5 | 14 | TRBV6-5 | CASSRTGRRNTQYF
NA | TRBJ1-5 | 14 | TRBV6-2/TRBV6-3 | CASSSQGDNQSQHF
NA | TRBJ2-2 | 17 | TRBV6-2/TRBV6-3 | CAIRAWDRNLNTRELFF